The entry below gives a single T cell receptor (beta chain) sequence along with its context. Its specificity is unknown. A couple of CD3G-deficient patients had more severe autoimmunity; all had some. This sample stems from a study of regulatory T cells. The study's findings and limits: Hydrophobic residues at CDR3 positions 6 and 7 were enriched in conventional CD4+ T cells of CD3G-deficient patients.

The primer mix had 52 TRBV and 13 TRBJ primers. Produced via immunoSEQ multiplex PCR; TCRdb's table is partial and in-frame only. Of 32,000 or so clones detected, 85% to 95% appear once; the ten largest clones hold 1.5% to 1.7%. The material sequenced was conventional CD4+ T cells sorted from blood. The sequence derives from a person between 18 and 35 years old with CD3G deficiency.

CDR3 in DNA: TGTGCCAGCAGCTTAGTCACGGGGGGCTACACCTTC. This gives the protein CASSLVTGGYTF. The chain has TRBV7-8 and TRBJ1-2; D is uncertain. Trimming removed 1 base at V and 8 bases at J, with 8 bases between. From germline, CDR1 is SGHVS and CDR2 FQNEAQ. The CDR3 extends over 12 amino acids.